This T cell receptor (beta chain) comes out of a study of T cells in Graves' hyperthyroidism and ophthalmopathy. Trimming shortened V by 3 bases and J by 6 bases, and 14 bases separated the two germline ends. This CDR3 is built from 14 residues. Germline CDR1 and CDR2: SGDLS and YYNGEE. Each person with ophthalmopathy scored at least 3 on the Clinical Activity Score, reached NOSPECS grade 4 or higher, and had been ill under 3 months. Each 10 ml fresh peripheral blood draw supplied the PBMCs. Study results and limitations: Within blood appeared most thyroid clonotypes that had expanded above 0.001.

This clonotype was picked up a small number of times. Its matching antigen is unknown. The source material, RNA transcripts, was used to amplify TCR beta CDR3 regions. Researchers ran a first-round RT-PCR on the TCR CDR3 using the HTBI primer set. TCRdb analysed the multiplex PCR reads with MiXCR anew, one entry per CDR3 protein. The sample lists a few hundred thousand distinct CDR3 sequences, 15% to 20% occurring once. V and J are TRBV9 and TRBJ2-3; D perhaps matches TRBD2 (5 bases). This TCR was recovered from a woman aged 18-35 years with Graves' ophthalmopathy. The sequencing sample was made of blood. This chain's CDR3 is CASSEPGRGDTQYF. DNA for the CDR3: TGTGCCAGCAGCGAGCCGGGCCGCGGGGATACGCAGTATTTT.